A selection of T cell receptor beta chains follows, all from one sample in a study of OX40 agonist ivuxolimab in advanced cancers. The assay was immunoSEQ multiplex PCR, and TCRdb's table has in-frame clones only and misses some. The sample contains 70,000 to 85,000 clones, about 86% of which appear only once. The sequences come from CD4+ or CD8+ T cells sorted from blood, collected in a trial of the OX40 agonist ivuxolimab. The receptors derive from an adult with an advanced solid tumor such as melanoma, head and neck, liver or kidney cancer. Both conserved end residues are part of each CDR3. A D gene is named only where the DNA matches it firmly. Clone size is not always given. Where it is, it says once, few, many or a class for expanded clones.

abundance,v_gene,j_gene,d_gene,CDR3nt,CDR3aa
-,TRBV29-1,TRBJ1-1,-,TGCAGCGTTGAAGAGCGGAGGGAAGCTTTCTTT,CSVEERREAFF
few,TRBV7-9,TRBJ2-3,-,TGTGCCAGCAACCCCCCGGGGGCGGGAAACTACACAGATACGCAGTATTTT,CASNPPGAGNYTDTQYF
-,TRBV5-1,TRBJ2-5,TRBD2,TGCGCCAGCATTAGAAGCGGGAGGGCCGAAGAGACCCAGTACTTC,CASIRSGRAEETQYF
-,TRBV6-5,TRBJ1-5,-,TGTGCCAGCAGCCAGGTGGGCTCGGGCAATCAGCCCCAGCATTTT,CASSQVGSGNQPQHF
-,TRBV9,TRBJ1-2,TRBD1,TGTGCCAGCAGCGTAGAGACAGGGGGTGGCTACACCTTC,CASSVETGGGYTF
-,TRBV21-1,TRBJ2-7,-,TGTGCCAGTCCTTACAGGGGTGCCGAGCAGTACTTC,CASPYRGAEQYF
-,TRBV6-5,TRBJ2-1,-,TGTGCCAGCAGACCTCGGAGAGGGTCCTACAATGAGCAGTTCTTC,CASRPRRGSYNEQFF
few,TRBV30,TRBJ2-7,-,TGTGCCTGGGGGTACTCCTACGAGCAGTACTTC,CAWGYSYEQYF
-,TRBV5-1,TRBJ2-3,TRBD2,TGCGCCAGCAGCCTGACTAGCAGTGATACGCAGTATTTT,CASSLTSSDTQYF
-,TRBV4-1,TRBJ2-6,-,TGCGCCAGCAGCCAAGATCGGTGGGGGATTGGGCAATCTGGGGCCAACGTCCTGACTTTC,CASSQDRWGIGQSGANVLTF
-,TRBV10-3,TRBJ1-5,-,TGTGCCATCAGTGAGTCGGGGGGCGGGAAGCCCCAGCATTTT,CAISESGGGKPQHF
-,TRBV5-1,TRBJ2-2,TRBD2,TGCGCCAGCAGCAACCGACTAGCGGGAGGGACCGGCGGGGAGCTGTTTTTT,CASSNRLAGGTGGELFF
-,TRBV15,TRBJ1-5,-,TGTGCCACCAGCAGGCAGGGCGGGGGCAATCAGCCCCAGCATTTT,CATSRQGGGNQPQHF
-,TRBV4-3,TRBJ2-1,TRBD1,TGCGCCAGCAGCCAAGAGATTGGGACAGGGGCGTACAATGAGCAGTTCTTC,CASSQEIGTGAYNEQFF
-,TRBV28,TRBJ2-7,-,TGTGCCAGCAGTTTGGGGGGCAGCCTCCGATCCTACGAGCAGTACTTC,CASSLGGSLRSYEQYF
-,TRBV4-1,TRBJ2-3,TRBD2,TGCGCCAGCAGCCAAGTAGGAGCGGGATGGACAGATACGCAGTATTTT,CASSQVGAGWTDTQYF
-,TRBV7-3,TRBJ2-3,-,TGTGCCAGCAGCTTAACTATGGGCACAGATACGCAGTATTTT,CASSLTMGTDTQYF
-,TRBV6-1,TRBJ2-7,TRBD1,TGTGCCAGCAGGAAGGGACAGGGGGCGTCCCTCGAGCAGTACTTC,CASRKGQGASLEQYF
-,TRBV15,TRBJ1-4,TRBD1,TGTGCCACCAGCAGAGCAACCGGGACAGGGATTGAAAAACTGTTTTTT,CATSRATGTGIEKLFF
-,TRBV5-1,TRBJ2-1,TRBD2,TGCGCCAGCAGCTTGGCCCCGGGGGGGGCCACCTACAATGAGCAGTTCTTC,CASSLAPGGATYNEQFF
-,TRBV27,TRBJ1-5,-,TGTGCCAGCAGGAGGGACAATCAGCCCCAGCATTTT,CASRRDNQPQHF
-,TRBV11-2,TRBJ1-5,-,TGTGCCAGCAGCCCCATACCAAATCAGCCCCAGCATTTT,CASSPIPNQPQHF
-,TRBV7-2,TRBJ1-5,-,TGTGCCAGCAGTCCAGTAGGCAATCAGCCCCAGCATTTT,CASSPVGNQPQHF
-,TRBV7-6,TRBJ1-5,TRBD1,TGTGCCAGCACCAGGGGGAGCAATCAGCCCCAGCATTTT,CASTRGSNQPQHF
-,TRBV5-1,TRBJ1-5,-,TGCGCCAGCAGCTTTGGTGGTGAAGGTCAGCCCCAGCATTTT,CASSFGGEGQPQHF
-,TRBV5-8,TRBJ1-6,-,TGTGCCAGCAGCTTGGGAGGCCGCTATTCACCCCTCCACTTT,CASSLGGRYSPLHF
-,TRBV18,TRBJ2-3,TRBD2,TGTGCCAGCTCACCCATCCCCCCTAGCGGGAGCACAGATACGCAGTATTTT,CASSPIPPSGSTDTQYF
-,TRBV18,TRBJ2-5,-,TGTGCCAGCTCACCACCGTGGGTAGTCCAAGAGACCCAGTACTTC,CASSPPWVVQETQYF
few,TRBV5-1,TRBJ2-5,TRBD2,TGCGCCAGCAGTGAGAGCGCTAGCGGGGGCGGGACCCAGTACTTC,CASSESASGGGTQYF
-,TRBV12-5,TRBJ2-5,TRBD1,TGTGCTAGTGGTTTGGGAGACAGGGGGCGCAGGGAGACCCAGTACTTC,CASGLGDRGRRETQYF
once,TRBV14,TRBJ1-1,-,TGTGCCAGCAGCCGCATGACGGGAAACACTGAAGCTTTCTTT,CASSRMTGNTEAFF
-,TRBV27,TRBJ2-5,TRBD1,TGTGCCAGCAGTTTAAGCGGACAGGGCTGGGAGACCCAGTACTTC,CASSLSGQGWETQYF
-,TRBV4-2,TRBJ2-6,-,TGTGCCAGCAGCCAAGATGGAGCGAACTCTGGGGCCAACGTCCTGACTTTC,CASSQDGANSGANVLTF
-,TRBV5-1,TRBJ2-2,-,TGCGCCAGCAGATGGGACTCGACCACCGGGGAGCTGTTTTTT,CASRWDSTTGELFF
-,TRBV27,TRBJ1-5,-,TGTGCCAGCAGTCCACTCAATCAGCCCCAGCATTTT,CASSPLNQPQHF
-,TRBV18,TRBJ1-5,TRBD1,TGTGCCAGCTCGACAGGGGCCGATCAGCCCCAGCATTTT,CASSTGADQPQHF
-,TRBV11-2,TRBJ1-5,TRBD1,TGTGCCAGCAGCTTAGCGGGGACAGGGGTCTATCAGCCCCAGCATTTT,CASSLAGTGVYQPQHF
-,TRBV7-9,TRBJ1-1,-,TGTGCCAGCAGCTTTTCGCAGGGGAACACTGAAGCTTTCTTT,CASSFSQGNTEAFF
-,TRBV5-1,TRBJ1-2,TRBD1,TGCGCCAGCAGCACAAGACCGGGACAGCCGTATGGCTACACCTTC,CASSTRPGQPYGYTF
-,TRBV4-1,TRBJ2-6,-,TGCGCCAGCAGCCAAGACCGGACAGCTGGGGCCAACGTCCTGACTTTC,CASSQDRTAGANVLTF
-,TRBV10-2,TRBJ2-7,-,TGCGCCAGCAGTCTAGCGCCCTACGAGCAGTACTTC,CASSLAPYEQYF
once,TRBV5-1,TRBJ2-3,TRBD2,TGCGCCAGCAGCGACACTAGCGGGGCTAGCACAGATACGCAGTATTTT,CASSDTSGASTDTQYF
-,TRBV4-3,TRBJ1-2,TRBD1,TGCGCCAGCAGTCGGACAGGGTATGGCTACACCTTC,CASSRTGYGYTF
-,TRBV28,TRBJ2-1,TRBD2,TGTGCCAGCAGTCCTAGCGGGGGGGTTCATTACAATGAGCAGTTCTTC,CASSPSGGVHYNEQFF
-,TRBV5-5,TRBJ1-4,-,TGTGCCAGCAGCTTTTTCGACAGCTCTAATGAAAAACTGTTTTTT,CASSFFDSSNEKLFF
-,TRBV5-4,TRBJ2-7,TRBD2,TGTGCCAGCAGACCCGGCCGGGGGGACGAGCAGTACTTC,CASRPGRGDEQYF
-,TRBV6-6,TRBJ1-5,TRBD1,TGTGCCAGCAGCCCCGGGGGGACAGGGCTTCAGCCCCAGCATTTT,CASSPGGTGLQPQHF
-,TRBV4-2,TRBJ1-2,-,TGTGCCAGCAGCCAAGAGTATGGCTACACCTTC,CASSQEYGYTF
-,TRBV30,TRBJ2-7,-,TGTGCCTGGAGCGCCGGGAGTGGGAGCTCCTACGAGCAGTACTTC,CAWSAGSGSSYEQYF
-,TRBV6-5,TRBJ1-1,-,TGTGCCAGCAGCCCGGGAGCCCTCAAGACTGAAGCTTTCTTT,CASSPGALKTEAFF